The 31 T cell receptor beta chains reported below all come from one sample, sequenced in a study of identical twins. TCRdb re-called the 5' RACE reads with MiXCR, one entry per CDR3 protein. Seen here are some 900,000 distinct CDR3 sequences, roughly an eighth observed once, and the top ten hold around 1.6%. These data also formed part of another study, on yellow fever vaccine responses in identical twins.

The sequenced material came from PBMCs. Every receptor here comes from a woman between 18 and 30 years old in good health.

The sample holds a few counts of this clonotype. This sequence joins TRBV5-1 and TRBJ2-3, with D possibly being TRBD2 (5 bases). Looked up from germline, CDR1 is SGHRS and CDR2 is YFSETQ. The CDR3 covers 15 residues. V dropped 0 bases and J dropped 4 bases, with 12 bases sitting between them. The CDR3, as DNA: TGCGCCAGCAGCTTGGGGCGGGCGGGCGCAGATACGCAGTATTTT. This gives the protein CASSLGRAGADTQYF.

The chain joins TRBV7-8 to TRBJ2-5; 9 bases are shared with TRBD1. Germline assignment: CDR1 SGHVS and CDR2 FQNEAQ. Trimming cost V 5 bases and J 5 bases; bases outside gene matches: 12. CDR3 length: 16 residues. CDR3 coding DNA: TGTGCCAGCAGCAAGGGACAGGGCTTAGCCGGGGAGACCCAGTACTTC. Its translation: CASSKGQGLAGETQYF.

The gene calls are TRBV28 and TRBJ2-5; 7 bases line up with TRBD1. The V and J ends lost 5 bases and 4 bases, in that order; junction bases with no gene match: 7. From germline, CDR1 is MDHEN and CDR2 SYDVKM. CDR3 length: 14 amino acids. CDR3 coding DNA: TGTGCCAGCAGTCCCTCGACAGGGAGAGAGACCCAGTACTTC. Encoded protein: CASSPSTGRETQYF.

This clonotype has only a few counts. For the CDR3, the DNA is TGTGCCACCAGCAGAGTTACAGCGGAACCTCCGAAGCTGACTTTC. Translating it yields CATSRVTAEPPKLTF. This chain connects TRBV15 to TRBJ2-6; the D gene is possibly TRBD2 (5 bases). CDR1 is LNHNV, CDR2 YYDKDF, per germline (reference sequence). CDR3 length equals 15 residues. The V gene lost 1 base and the J gene lost 16 bases, with 20 bases spanning the gap.

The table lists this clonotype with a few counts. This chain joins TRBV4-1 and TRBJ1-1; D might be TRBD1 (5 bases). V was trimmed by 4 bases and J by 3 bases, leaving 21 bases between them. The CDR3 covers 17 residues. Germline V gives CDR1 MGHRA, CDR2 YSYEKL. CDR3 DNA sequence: TGCGCCAGCAGCCCACACAAGCCGGGACCGAGGGACACTGAAGCTTTCTTT. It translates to CASSPHKPGPRDTEAFF.

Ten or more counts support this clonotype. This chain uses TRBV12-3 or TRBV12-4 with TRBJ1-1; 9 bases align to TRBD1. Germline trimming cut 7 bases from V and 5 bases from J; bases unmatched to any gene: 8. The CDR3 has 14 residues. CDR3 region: CASNPRDRETEAFF. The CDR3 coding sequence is TGTGCCAGCAACCCCAGGGACAGGGAGACTGAAGCTTTCTTT.

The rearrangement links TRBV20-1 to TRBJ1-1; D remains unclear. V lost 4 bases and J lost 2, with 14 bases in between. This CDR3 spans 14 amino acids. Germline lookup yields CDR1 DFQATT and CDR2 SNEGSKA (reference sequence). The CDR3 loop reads CSAIGGFVNTEAFF. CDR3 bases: TGCAGTGCTATTGGAGGGTTTGTCAACACTGAAGCTTTCTTT.

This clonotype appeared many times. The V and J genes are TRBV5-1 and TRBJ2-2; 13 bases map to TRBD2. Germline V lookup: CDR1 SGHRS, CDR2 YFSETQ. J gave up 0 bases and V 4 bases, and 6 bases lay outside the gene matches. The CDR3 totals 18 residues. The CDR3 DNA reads TGCGCCAGCAGCCCACTTACTAGCGGGAGGGCGAACACCGGGGAGCTGTTTTTT. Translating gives CASSPLTSGRANTGELFF.

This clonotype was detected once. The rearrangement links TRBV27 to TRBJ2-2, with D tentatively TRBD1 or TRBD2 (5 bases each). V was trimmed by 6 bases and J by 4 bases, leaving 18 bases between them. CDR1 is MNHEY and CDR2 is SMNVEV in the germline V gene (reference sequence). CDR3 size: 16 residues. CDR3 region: CASRPGTAPTTGELFF. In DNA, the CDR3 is TGTGCCAGCAGGCCAGGGACCGCGCCTACCACCGGGGAGCTGTTTTTT.

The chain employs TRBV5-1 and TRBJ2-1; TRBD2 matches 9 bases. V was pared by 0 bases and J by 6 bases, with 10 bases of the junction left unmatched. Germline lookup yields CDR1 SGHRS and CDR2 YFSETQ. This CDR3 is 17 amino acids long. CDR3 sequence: CASSLASGGGAGNEQFF. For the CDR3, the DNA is TGCGCCAGCAGCTTGGCCAGTGGCGGGGGGGCTGGCAATGAGCAGTTCTTC.

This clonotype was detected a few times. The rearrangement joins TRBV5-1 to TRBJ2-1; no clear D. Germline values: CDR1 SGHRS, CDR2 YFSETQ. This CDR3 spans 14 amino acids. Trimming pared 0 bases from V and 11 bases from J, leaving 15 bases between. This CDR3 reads CASSLALGGQKQFF. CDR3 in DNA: TGCGCCAGCAGCTTGGCCCTAGGCGGCCAAAAGCAGTTCTTC.

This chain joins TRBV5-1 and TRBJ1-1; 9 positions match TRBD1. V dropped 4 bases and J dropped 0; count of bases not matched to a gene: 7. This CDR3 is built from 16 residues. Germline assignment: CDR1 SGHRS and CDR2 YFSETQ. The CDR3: CASSDRDRAMNTEAFF. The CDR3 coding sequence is TGCGCCAGCAGCGACCGGGACAGGGCAATGAACACTGAAGCTTTCTTT.

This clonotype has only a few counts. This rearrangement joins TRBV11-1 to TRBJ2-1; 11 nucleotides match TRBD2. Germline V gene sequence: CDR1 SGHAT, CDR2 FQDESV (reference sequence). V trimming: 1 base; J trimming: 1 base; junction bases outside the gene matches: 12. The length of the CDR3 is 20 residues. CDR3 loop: CASSLGPGLAALRSYNEQFF. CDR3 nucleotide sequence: TGTGCCAGCAGCTTAGGACCGGGACTAGCGGCCCTGAGGTCCTACAATGAGCAGTTCTTC.

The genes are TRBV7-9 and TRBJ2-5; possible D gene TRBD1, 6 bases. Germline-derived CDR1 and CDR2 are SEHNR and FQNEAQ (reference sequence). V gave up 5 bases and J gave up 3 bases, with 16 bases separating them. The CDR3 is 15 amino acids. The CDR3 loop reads CASSLLSGQKETQYF. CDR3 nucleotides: TGTGCCAGCAGCCTATTGTCGGGACAAAAAGAGACCCAGTACTTC.

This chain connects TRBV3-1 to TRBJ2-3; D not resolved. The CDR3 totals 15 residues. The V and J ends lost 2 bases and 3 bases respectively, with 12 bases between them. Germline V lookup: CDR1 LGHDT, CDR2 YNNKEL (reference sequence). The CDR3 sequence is CASSQRSFGTDTQYF. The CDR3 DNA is TGTGCCAGCAGCCAAAGGTCCTTTGGGACAGATACGCAGTATTTT.

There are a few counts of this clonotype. The CDR3: CAVTTATSGRARGDTQYF. For the CDR3, the DNA is TGTGCCGTCACGACGGCTACTAGCGGGAGGGCCAGAGGAGATACGCAGTATTTT. This chain joins TRBV10-3 and TRBJ2-3, with 13 bases identical to TRBD2. The length of the CDR3 is 18 residues. The V gene end was trimmed by 11 bases and the J gene end by 5 bases; junction bases not matched to a gene: 19. Germline V lookup: CDR1 ENHRY, CDR2 SYGVKD.

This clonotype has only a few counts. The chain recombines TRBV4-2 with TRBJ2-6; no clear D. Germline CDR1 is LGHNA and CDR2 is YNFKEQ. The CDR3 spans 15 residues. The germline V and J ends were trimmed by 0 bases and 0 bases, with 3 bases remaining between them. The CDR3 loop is CASSQEYSGANVLTF. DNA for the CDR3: TGTGCCAGCAGCCAAGAATACTCTGGGGCCAACGTCCTGACTTTC.

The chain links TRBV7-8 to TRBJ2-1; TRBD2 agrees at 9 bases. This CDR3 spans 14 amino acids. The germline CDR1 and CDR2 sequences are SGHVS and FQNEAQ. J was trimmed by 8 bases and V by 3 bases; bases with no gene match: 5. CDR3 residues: CASSFSGGFHEQFF. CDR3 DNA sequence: TGTGCCAGCAGCTTTAGCGGGGGATTTCATGAGCAGTTCTTC.

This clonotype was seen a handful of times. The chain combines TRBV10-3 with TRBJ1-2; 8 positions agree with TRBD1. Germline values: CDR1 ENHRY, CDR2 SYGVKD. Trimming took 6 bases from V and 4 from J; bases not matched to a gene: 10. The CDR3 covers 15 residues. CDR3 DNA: TGTGCCATCAGGACCGGACAGGGAAATGTCTATGGCTACACCTTC. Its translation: CAIRTGQGNVYGYTF.

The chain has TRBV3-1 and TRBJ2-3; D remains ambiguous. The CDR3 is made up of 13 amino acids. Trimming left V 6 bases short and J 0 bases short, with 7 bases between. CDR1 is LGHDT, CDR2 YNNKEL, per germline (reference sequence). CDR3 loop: CASRRISTDTQYF. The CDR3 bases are TGTGCCAGCAGGCGGATTAGCACAGATACGCAGTATTTT.

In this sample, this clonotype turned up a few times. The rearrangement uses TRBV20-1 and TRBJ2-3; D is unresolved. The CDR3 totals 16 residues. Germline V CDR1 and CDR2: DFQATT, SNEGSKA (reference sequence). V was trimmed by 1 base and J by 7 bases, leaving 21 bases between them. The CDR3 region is CSARALGHHLHNTQYF. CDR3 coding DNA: TGCAGTGCTAGAGCCCTCGGCCACCACCTACACAATACGCAGTATTTT.

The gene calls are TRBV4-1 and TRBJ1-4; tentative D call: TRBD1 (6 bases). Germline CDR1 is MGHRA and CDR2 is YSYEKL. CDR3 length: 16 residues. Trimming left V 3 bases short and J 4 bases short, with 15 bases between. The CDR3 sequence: CASSHLQGGNNEKLFF. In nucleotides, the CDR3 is TGCGCCAGCAGCCATTTACAGGGTGGGAATAATGAAAAACTGTTTTTT.

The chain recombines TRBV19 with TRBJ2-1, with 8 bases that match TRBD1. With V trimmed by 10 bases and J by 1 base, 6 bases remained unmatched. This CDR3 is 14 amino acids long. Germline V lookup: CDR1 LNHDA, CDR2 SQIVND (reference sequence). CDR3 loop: CATATGGSYNEQFF. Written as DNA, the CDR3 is TGTGCCACAGCTACAGGGGGTTCCTACAATGAGCAGTTCTTC.

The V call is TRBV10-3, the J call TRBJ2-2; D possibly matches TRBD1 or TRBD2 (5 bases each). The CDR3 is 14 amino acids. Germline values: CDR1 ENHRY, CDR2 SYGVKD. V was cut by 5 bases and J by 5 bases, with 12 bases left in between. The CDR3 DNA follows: TGTGCCATCAGTAGTGAAGAGGGGACCGGGGAGCTGTTTTTT. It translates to CAISSEEGTGELFF.

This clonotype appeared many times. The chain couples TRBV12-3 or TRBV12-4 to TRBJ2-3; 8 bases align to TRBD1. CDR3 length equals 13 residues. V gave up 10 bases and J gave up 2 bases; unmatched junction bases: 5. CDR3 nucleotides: TGTGCCACGGGACAGGAATCCACAGATACGCAGTATTTT. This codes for CATGQESTDTQYF.

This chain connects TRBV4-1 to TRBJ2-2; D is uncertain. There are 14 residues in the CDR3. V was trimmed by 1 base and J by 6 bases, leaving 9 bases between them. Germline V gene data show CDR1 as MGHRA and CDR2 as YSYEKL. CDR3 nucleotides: TGCGCCAGCAGCCAAGCCCTAGGGTCCGGGGAGCTGTTTTTT. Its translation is CASSQALGSGELFF.

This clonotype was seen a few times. DNA for the CDR3: TGTGCCAGCAGTTCGGACAGGATCACCTACAATGAGCAGTTCTTC. Encoded protein: CASSSDRITYNEQFF. The chain links TRBV7-9 to TRBJ2-1; 7 nucleotides agree with TRBD1. The J segment lost 2 bases and the V segment lost 6 bases, leaving 7 bases of the junction unmatched. The germline V gene encodes CDR1 SEHNR and CDR2 FQNEAQ (reference sequence). This CDR3 spans 15 amino acids.

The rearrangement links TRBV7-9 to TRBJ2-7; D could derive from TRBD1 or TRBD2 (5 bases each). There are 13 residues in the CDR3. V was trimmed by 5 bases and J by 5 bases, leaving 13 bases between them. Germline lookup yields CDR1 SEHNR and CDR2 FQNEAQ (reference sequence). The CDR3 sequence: CASSISGGNEQYF. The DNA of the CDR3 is TGTGCCAGCAGCATCAGTGGGGGTAACGAGCAGTACTTC.

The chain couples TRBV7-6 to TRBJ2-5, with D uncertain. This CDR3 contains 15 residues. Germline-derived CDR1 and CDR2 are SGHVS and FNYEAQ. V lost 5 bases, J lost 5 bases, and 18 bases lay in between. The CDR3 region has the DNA TGTGCCAGCAGCCCCACCTCTGGGTTAACGGAGACCCAGTACTTC. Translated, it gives CASSPTSGLTETQYF.

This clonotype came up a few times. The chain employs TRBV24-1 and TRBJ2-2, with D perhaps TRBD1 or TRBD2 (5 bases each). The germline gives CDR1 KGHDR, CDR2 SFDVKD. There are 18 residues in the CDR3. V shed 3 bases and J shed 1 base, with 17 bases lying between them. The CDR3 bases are TGTGCCACCAGTGATCACGGCTTTCCGGGACGGAACACCGGGGAGCTGTTTTTT. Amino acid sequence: CATSDHGFPGRNTGELFF.

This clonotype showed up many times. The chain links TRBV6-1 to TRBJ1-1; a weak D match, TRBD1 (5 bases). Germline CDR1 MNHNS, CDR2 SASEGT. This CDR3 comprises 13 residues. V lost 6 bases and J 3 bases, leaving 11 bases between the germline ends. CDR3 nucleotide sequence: TGTGCCAGCAGGTCCGGGACGGACACTGAAGCTTTCTTT. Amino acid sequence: CASRSGTDTEAFF.